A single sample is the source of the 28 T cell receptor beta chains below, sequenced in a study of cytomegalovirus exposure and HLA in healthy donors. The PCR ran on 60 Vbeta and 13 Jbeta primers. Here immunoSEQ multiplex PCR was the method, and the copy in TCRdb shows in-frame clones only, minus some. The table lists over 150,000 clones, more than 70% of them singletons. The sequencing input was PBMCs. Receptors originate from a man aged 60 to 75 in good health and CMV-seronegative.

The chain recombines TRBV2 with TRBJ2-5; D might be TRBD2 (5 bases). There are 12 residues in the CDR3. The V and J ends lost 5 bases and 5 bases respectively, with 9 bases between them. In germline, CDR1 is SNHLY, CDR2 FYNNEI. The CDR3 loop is CASSMWRETQYF. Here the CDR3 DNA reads TGTGCCAGCAGTATGTGGAGGGAGACCCAGTACTTC. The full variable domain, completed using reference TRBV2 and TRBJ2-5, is EPEVTQTPSHQVTQMGQEVILRCVPISNHLYFYWYRQILGQKVEFLVSFYNNEISEKSEIFDDQFSVERPDGSNFTLKIRSTKLEDSAMYFCASSMWRETQYFGPGTRLLVL.

DNA for the CDR3: TGTGCCAGCAGCCCGAACATAAATCAGCCCCAGCATTTT. It specifies CASSPNINQPQHF. This chain links TRBV28 with TRBJ1-5, with D hard to call. The length of the CDR3 is 13 residues. CDR1 is MDHEN, CDR2 SYDVKM, per germline. Trimming took 6 bases from V and 4 from J, leaving 10 bases between them.

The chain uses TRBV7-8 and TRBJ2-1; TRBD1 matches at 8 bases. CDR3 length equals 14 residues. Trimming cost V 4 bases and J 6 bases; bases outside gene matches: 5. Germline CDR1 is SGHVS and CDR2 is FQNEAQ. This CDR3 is CASSSMTGVNEQFF. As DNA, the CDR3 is TGTGCCAGCAGCTCAATGACAGGGGTCAATGAGCAGTTCTTC.

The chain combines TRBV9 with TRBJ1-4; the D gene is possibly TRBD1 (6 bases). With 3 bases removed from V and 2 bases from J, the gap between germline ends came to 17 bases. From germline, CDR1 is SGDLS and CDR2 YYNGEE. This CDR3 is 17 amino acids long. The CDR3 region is CASSARGRGLTNEKLFF. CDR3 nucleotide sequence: TGTGCCAGCAGCGCTCGCGGCAGGGGATTGACTAATGAAAAACTGTTTTTT.

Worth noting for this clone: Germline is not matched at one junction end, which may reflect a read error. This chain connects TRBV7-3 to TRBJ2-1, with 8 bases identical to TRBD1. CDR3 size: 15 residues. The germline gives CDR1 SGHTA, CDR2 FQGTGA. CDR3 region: CAGSQQGAVVNEQFF. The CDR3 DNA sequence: TGTGCCGGCAGCCAGCAGGGGGCGGTCGTGAATGAGCAGTTCTTC.

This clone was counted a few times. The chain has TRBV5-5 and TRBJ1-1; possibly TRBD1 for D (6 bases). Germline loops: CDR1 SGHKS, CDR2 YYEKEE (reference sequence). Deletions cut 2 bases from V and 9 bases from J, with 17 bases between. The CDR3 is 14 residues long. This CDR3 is CASSLGITGRKAFF. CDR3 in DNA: TGTGCCAGCAGCTTAGGGATAACAGGGCGGAAAGCTTTCTTT.

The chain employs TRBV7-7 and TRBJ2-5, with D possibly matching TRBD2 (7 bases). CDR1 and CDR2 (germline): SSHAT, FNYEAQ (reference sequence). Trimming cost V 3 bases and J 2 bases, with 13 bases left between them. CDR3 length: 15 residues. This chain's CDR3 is CASSFSRGGQETQYF. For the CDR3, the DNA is TGTGCCAGCAGCTTCAGTAGGGGGGGGCAAGAGACCCAGTACTTC.

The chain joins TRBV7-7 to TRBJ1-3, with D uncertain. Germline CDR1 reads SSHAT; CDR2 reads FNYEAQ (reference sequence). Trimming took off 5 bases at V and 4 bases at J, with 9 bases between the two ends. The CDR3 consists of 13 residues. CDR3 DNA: TGTGCCAGCAGCGAGGGTCCCGGAAACACCATATATTTT. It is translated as CASSEGPGNTIYF.

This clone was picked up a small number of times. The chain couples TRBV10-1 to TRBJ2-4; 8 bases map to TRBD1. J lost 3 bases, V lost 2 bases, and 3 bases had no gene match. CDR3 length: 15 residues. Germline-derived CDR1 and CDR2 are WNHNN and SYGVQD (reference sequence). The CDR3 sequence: CASSEGTGSKNIQYF. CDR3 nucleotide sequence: TGCGCCAGCAGTGAGGGGACAGGCAGCAAAAACATTCAGTACTTC.

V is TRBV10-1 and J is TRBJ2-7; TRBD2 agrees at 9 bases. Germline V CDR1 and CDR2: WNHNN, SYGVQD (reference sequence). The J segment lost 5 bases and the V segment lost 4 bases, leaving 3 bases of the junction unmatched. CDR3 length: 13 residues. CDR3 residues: CASSGRLADEQYF. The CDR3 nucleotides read TGCGCCAGCAGTGGCCGACTAGCGGACGAGCAGTACTTC.

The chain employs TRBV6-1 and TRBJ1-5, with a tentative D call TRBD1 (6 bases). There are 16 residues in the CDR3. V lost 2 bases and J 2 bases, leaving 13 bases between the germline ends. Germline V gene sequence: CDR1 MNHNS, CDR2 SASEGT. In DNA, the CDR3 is TGTGCCAGCAGTGAACCCGCAGGGGTTGGCAATCAGCCCCAGCATTTT. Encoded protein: CASSEPAGVGNQPQHF.

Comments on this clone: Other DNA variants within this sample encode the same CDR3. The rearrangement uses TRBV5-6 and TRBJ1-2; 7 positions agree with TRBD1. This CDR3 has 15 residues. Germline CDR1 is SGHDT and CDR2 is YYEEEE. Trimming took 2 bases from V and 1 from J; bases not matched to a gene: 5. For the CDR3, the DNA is TGTGCCAGCAGCTTTCGGGACAGAGTTAACTATGGCTACACCTTC. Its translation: CASSFRDRVNYGYTF.

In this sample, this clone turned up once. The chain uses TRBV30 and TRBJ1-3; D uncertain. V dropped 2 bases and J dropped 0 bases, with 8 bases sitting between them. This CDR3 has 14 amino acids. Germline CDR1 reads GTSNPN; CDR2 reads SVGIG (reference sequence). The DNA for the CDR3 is TGTGCCTGGAGTTTGGGCCTCTCTGGAAACACCATATATTTT. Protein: CAWSLGLSGNTIYF.

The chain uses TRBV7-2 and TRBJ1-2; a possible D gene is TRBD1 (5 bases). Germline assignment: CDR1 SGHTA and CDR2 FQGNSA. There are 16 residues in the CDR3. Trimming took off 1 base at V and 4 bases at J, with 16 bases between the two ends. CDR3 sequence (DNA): TGTGCCAGCAGCTTAGGTGGTGGGGCGAGGAGCTATGGCTACACCTTC. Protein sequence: CASSLGGGARSYGYTF.

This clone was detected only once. CDR3: CASSPTNYEQYF. The CDR3, as DNA: TGTGCCAGCAGCCCGACTAATTACGAGCAGTACTTC. The chain couples TRBV6-6 to TRBJ2-7; tentative D call: TRBD2 (5 bases). Germline CDR1 is MNHNY and CDR2 is SVGAGI (reference sequence). This CDR3 spans 12 amino acids. Between the trimmed V and J ends, which lost 6 bases and 4 bases, there was a span of 10 bases.

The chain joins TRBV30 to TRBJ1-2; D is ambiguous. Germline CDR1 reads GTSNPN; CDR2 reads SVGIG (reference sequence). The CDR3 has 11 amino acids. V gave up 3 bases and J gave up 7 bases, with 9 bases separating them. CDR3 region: CAWRVGVGYTF. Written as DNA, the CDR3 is TGTGCCTGGAGGGTGGGAGTTGGCTACACCTTC.

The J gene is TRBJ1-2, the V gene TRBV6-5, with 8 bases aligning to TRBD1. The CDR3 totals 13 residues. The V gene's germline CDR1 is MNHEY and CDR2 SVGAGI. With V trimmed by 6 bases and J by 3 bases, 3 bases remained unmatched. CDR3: CASREGQDYGYTF. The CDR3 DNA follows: TGTGCCAGCAGGGAGGGACAGGACTATGGCTACACCTTC.

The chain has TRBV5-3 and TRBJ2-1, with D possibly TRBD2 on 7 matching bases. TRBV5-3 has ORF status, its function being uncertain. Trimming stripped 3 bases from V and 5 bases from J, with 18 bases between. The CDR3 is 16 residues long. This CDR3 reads CARSWGWRGLDNEQFF. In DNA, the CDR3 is TGTGCCAGAAGCTGGGGGTGGCGGGGGCTTGACAATGAGCAGTTCTTC.

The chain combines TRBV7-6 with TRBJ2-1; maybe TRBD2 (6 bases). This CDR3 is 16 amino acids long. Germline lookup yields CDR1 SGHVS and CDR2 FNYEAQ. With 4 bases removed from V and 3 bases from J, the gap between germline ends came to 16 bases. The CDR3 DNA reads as TGTGCCAGCAGCTCTTCACCGGGACTCAACTACAATGAGCAGTTCTTC. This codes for CASSSSPGLNYNEQFF.

This CDR3 reads CASSPLGRGMTTNEKLFF. CDR3 nucleotides: TGTGCCAGCAGCCCTCTGGGGCGGGGAATGACGACTAATGAAAAACTGTTTTTT. The gene calls are TRBV11-2 and TRBJ1-4; TRBD1 is a possible D gene (5 bases). Trimming removed 5 bases at V and 2 bases at J, with 21 bases between. The CDR3 spans 18 residues. Germline V CDR1 and CDR2: SGHAT, FQNNGV. The full variable domain, completed using reference TRBV11-2 and TRBJ1-4, is EAGVAQSPRYKIIEKRQSVAFWCNPISGHATLYWYQQILGQGPKLLIQFQNNGVVDDSQLPKDRFSAERLKGVDSTLKIQPAKLEDSAVYLCASSPLGRGMTTNEKLFFGSGTQLSVL.

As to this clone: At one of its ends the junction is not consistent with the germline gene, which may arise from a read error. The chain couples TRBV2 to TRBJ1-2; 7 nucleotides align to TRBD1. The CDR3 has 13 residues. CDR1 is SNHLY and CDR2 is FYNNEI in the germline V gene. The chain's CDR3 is CASREGQDYGYTF. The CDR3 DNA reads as TGTGCCAGCAGGGAAGGACAGGACTATGGCTACACCTTC. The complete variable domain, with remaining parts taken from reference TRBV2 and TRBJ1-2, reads EPEVTQTPSHQVTQMGQEVILRCVPISNHLYFYWYRQILGQKVEFLVSFYNNEISEKSEIFDDQFSVERPDGSNFTLKIRSTKLEDSAMYFCASREGQDYGYTFGSGTRLTVV.

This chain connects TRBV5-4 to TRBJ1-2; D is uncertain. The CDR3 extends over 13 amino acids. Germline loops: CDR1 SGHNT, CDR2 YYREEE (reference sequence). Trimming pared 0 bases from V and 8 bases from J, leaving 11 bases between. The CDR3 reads CASSLETAGGYTF. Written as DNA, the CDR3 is TGTGCCAGCAGCTTGGAGACTGCGGGAGGCTACACCTTC.

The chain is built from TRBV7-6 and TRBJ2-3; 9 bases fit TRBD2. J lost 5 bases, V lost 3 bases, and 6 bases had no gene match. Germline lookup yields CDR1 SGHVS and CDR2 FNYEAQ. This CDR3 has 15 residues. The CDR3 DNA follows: TGTGCCAGCAGCTTCGCGGGGGGGCGCGGAGATACGCAGTATTTT. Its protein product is CASSFAGGRGDTQYF.

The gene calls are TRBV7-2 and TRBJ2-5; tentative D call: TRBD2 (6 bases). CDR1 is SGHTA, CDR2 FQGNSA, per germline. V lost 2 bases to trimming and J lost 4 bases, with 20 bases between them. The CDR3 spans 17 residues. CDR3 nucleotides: TGTGCCAGCAGCTTAATGGGCGGGATTAGAGCTGGAGAGACCCAGTACTTC. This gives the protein CASSLMGGIRAGETQYF. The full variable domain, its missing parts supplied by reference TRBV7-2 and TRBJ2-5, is GAGVSQSPSNKVTEKGKDVELRCDPISGHTALYWYRQSLGQGLEFLIYFQGNSAPDKSGLPSDRFSAERTGGSVSTLTIQRTQQEDSAVYLCASSLMGGIRAGETQYFGPGTRLLVL.

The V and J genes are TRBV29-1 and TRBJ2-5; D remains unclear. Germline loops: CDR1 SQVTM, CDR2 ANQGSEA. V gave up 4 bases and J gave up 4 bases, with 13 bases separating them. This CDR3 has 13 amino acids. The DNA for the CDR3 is TGCAGCGTTGTCCGGCAGCCGGGAGAGACCCAGTACTTC. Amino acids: CSVVRQPGETQYF.

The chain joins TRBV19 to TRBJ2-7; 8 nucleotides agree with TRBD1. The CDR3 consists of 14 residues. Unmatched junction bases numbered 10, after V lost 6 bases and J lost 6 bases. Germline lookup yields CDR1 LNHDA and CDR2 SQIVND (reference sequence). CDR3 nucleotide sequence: TGTGCCAGTAGCCCGGGACAGGCTTTGAGCGAGCAGTACTTC. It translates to CASSPGQALSEQYF. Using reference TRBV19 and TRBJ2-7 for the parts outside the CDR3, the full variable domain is DGGITQSPKYLFRKEGQNVTLSCEQNLNHDAMYWYRQDPGQGLRLIYYSQIVNDFQKGDIAEGYSVSREKKESFPLTVTSAQKNPTAFYLCASSPGQALSEQYFGPGTRLTVT.

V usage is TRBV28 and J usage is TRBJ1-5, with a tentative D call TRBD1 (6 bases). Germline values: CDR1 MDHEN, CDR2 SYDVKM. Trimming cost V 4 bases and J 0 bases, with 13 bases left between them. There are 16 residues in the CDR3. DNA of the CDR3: TGTGCCAGCAGTTCCCGGACAGAAAATAGCAATCAGCCCCAGCATTTT. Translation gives CASSSRTENSNQPQHF.

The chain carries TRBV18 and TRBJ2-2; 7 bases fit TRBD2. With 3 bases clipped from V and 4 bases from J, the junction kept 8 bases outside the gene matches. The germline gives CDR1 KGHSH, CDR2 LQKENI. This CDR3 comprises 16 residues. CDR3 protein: CASSPLGGPGTGELFF. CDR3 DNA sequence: TGTGCCAGCTCACCCCTGGGAGGGCCGGGCACCGGGGAGCTGTTTTTT.